The T cell receptor beta chain described here comes from a study of breast tumors, draining lymph nodes, adjacent tissues. Study findings and constraints: Tumor repertoires ranked between lymph nodes and nontumor tissue in diversity, with V and J gene preferences. Tumor and nontumor repertoires were significantly more similar in luminal-like than in basal-like breast cancer. Data fit most tumor T cells coming from lymph node, expanding in tumor.

This clonotype has only a few counts. Its antigen is as yet unknown. CDR1 and CDR2 from the germline V gene are SGHTA and FQGTGA. V dropped 4 bases and J dropped 5; count of bases not matched to a gene: 4. The CDR3 consists of 14 residues. Breast cancer patients provided tissue from their axillary draining lymph nodes. Using its own MiXCR run on the multiplex PCR reads, TCRdb lists one record per CDR3 protein. The sample holds approximately 250,000 distinct CDR3 sequences, under 40% seen once. The gene calls are TRBV7-3 and TRBJ2-3; 9 bases line up with TRBD2. This TCR was recovered from a female donor with breast cancer. Some clones in this sample may be carry-over from other donors' samples. Sequencing was carried out using axillary lymph node tissue. The CDR3 DNA reads TGTGCCAGCAGCTCGGCGGGAGGGTTAGATACGCAGTATTTT. Protein product: CASSSAGGLDTQYF.